This entry is about one TCR beta chain. Its cognate antigen is unknown. The repertoire was sequenced with immunoSEQ multiplex PCR; TCRdb's copy has only in-frame clones and lacks some. In the table there are about 60,000 clones, 84% of which are singletons. The time point: week 35, safety follow-up. Every single dose of the vaccine, 300 ug of mutant IDH1 20-mer peptide, came with topical imiquimod. Germline-derived CDR1 and CDR2 are SNHLY and FYNNEI. The CDR3 is 15 amino acids. V lost 6 bases to trimming and J lost 2 bases, with 13 bases between them. The sample belongs to a study of a mutant IDH1 vaccine in newly diagnosed glioma. Across the whole study: Patients' prior therapy spanned radiotherapy, temozolomide, or both; most underwent both. Study-level results: Shifts in the top peripheral T cell clonotypes seemed unrelated to pseudoprogression.

The specimen comprised PBMCs, sampled from a glioma patient whose treatment included an IDH1 peptide vaccine. The sequence was collected from a man younger than 40 with glioma. This chain joins TRBV2 and TRBJ2-2, with D possibly being TRBD1 (6 bases). CDR3: CASRALDSNTGELFF. The DNA of the CDR3 is TGTGCCAGCAGAGCGTTGGACAGCAACACCGGGGAGCTGTTTTTT. Drawing the rest from reference TRBV2 and TRBJ2-2, the complete variable domain is EPEVTQTPSHQVTQMGQEVILRCVPISNHLYFYWYRQILGQKVEFLVSFYNNEISEKSEIFDDQFSVERPDGSNFTLKIRSTKLEDSAMYFCASRALDSNTGELFFGEGSRLTVL.